The entry that follows covers one TCR beta chain sequence. Its antigen is currently unknown. V lost 5 bases to trimming and J lost 2 bases, with 12 bases between them. This CDR3 is built from 14 residues. The germline gives CDR1 SGHTA, CDR2 FQGNSA. These data belong to a study of blood T cells in healthy people across ages. Study conclusions and caveats: Diversity figures derived from one million T cells were judged to underestimate the true value. Unsorted PBMC input precluded a conclusive naive versus antigen-experienced comparison. Roughly linearly, TCR beta diversity per million T cells fell as age increased.

Through a sample-barcoded 5' primer and a J-beta primer mix, a second PCR was run for 7 to 11 cycles. One entry per CDR3 protein, called by TCRdb with MiXCR from the 5' RACE reads. The table lists 1.5 million to 2 million distinct CDR3 sequences, 30% to 40% of them singletons. The chain has TRBV7-2 and TRBJ2-5; D not resolved. The material sequenced was blood. The origin of this receptor is a human donor in good health. CDR3 sequence (DNA): TGTGCCAGCAGCCTATTTAAGGAACAAGAGACCCAGTACTTC. It is translated as CASSLFKEQETQYF.